What follows is one TCR beta chain and its context. What it recognizes is unknown. The data stem from a study of cytomegalovirus exposure and HLA in healthy donors. Study-wide findings and caveats: The authors reported that TCR beta sequences could predict HLA-A and HLA-B alleles. These predictions were accurate for most subjects in the first cohort. Analysis performed later found 16,000 or so TCR beta sequences associated with HLA alleles at 0.05 false discovery rate. Presence/absence analyses treated sequencing depth as roughly uniform across donors.

60 Vbeta and 13 Jbeta primers were used in PCR. Data came from immunoSEQ multiplex PCR; TCRdb stores just in-frame clones and leaves some out. The data hold 150,000 to 200,000 clones, with about 81% observed a single time. Germline V gene data show CDR1 as SEHNR and CDR2 as FQNEAQ (reference sequence). This CDR3 spans 15 amino acids. The V end lost 1 base, the J end lost 0 bases, and 7 bases lay between the germline ends. The sequence was collected from a man aged 40-49 years in good health and CMV-seronegative. V is TRBV7-9 and J is TRBJ2-4; D may be TRBD1 (5 bases). The sample consisted of PBMCs. The CDR3 sequence is CASSLGQGAKNIQYF. The DNA for the CDR3 is TGTGCCAGCAGCTTAGGCCAGGGAGCCAAAAACATTCAGTACTTC.